These T cell receptor beta chains were read from a single sample in a study of cytomegalovirus exposure and HLA in healthy donors. This table comes from immunoSEQ multiplex PCR, and its TCRdb copy is limited to in-frame clones, with some not included. Of approximately 120,000 clones in the sample, roughly four fifths were seen once. The specimen sequenced was PBMCs. The receptors originated from a woman between 50 and 59 years old in good health and CMV-seropositive. The CDR3 runs from the conserved cysteine through the conserved F or W. The D gene is left open where the match is weak. Clone size appears in some rows only: once, few, many, or a class for an expanded clone.

TRBJ2-2 | few | TRBV6-1 | TRBD1 | 14 | TGTGCCAGCAATTCTGACAGGGACACCGGGGAGCTGTTTTTT | CASNSDRDTGELFF
TRBJ1-3 | - | TRBV9 | - | 14 | TGTGCCAGCAGCGAGAGGATTACTGGAAACACCATATATTTT | CASSERITGNTIYF
TRBJ1-2 | - | TRBV28 | - | 14 | TGTGCCAGCAGTTCACCCCCAGGGAACTATGGCTACACCTTC | CASSSPPGNYGYTF
TRBJ1-1 | - | TRBV11-2 | - | 13 | TGTGCCAGCAGCTGGGGCAGTGTCACTGAAGCTTTCTTT | CASSWGSVTEAFF
TRBJ2-1 | - | TRBV28 | - | 12 | TGTGCCAGCAGTTTACCTAGTGGTGAGCAGTTCTTC | CASSLPSGEQFF
TRBJ2-2 | - | TRBV9 | - | 15 | TGTGCCAGCAGCTTCCGGGATTCGAACACCGGGGAGCTGTTTTTT | CASSFRDSNTGELFF
TRBJ2-5 | - | TRBV5-6 | - | 13 | TGTGCCAGCAGCGGGCAGGCCTTCGAGACCCAGTACTTC | CASSGQAFETQYF
TRBJ2-5 | - | TRBV6-1 | - | 10 | TGTGCCAGCAGTTCTAGTACCCAGTACTTC | CASSSSTQYF
TRBJ2-6 | - | TRBV15 | TRBD1 | 18 | TGTGCCACCAGCAGAAGCCGACAGGGGGCGCATGGGGCCAACGTCCTGACTTTC | CATSRSRQGAHGANVLTF
TRBJ2-1 | - | TRBV4-3 | TRBD1 | 18 | TGCGCCAGCAGCCAAGCGGCTCAGGGGGCCAGCTCCTACAATGAGCAGTTCTTC | CASSQAAQGASSYNEQFF
TRBJ2-1 | - | TRBV14 | - | 12 | TGTGCCAGCAGCCTACAGGTCAATGAGCAGTTCTTC | CASSLQVNEQFF
TRBJ2-7 | - | TRBV5-4 | TRBD2 | 16 | TGTGCCAGCAGCTTCGGGCGGGGGACCTCCCTATACGAGCAGTACTTC | CASSFGRGTSLYEQYF
TRBJ1-6 | few | TRBV5-4 | - | 14 | TGTGCCAGCAGCTTGCAGAACTATAATTCACCCCTCCACTTT | CASSLQNYNSPLHF
TRBJ1-4 | - | TRBV19 | - | 15 | TGTGCCAGTAGTCCGACCCTTGCTATGAGGGAAAAACTGTTTTTT | CASSPTLAMREKLFF
TRBJ1-3 | - | TRBV5-1 | - | 14 | TGCGCCAGCAGTTCAGGGGCTTCTGGAAACACCATATATTTT | CASSSGASGNTIYF
TRBJ2-3 | - | TRBV27 | - | 20 | TGTGCCAGCAGTTTACATAGCCTTCCTATACAATCATCTAGCACAGATACGCAGTATTTT | CASSLHSLPIQSSSTDTQYF
TRBJ1-5 | once | TRBV2 | - | 14 | TGTGCCAGCAGCTTGCGGGGGGCCGGTCAGCCCCAGCATTTT | CASSLRGAGQPQHF
TRBJ1-5 | - | TRBV19 | - | 16 | TGTGCCAGTAGTATAAGCAGGGTTACTAGCAATCAGCCCCAGCATTTT | CASSISRVTSNQPQHF
TRBJ2-5 | - | TRBV18 | TRBD2 | 14 | TGTGCCAGCTCATCCCTAGCGGGGGCGGAGACCCAGTACTTC | CASSSLAGAETQYF
TRBJ2-2 | - | TRBV27 | - | 14 | TGTGCCAGCAGAACCGGGGGTAACACCGGGGAGCTGTTTTTT | CASRTGGNTGELFF
TRBJ2-7 | - | TRBV20-1 | - | 11 | TGCAGTGCTCAGGGGAGAGACGAGCAGTACTTC | CSAQGRDEQYF
TRBJ1-6 | - | TRBV10-3 | TRBD1 | 18 | TGTGCCATCAGTGAAGGAATCTTGACAGGGTTTAAGAATTCACCCCTCCACTTT | CAISEGILTGFKNSPLHF
TRBJ1-4 | - | TRBV7-9 | TRBD1 | 15 | TGTGCCAGCAGCCCCGGGACAGGGCTTAATGAAAAACTGTTTTTT | CASSPGTGLNEKLFF
TRBJ2-7 | - | TRBV2 | - | 12 | TGTGCCAGCAGTGGGAGCAGCTGGGAGCAGTACTTC | CASSGSSWEQYF
TRBJ1-5 | - | TRBV4-1 | - | 13 | TGCGCCAGCAGCCAAGGGCAGGGTCAGCCCCAGCATTTT | CASSQGQGQPQHF
TRBJ2-7 | - | TRBV4-2 | - | 15 | TGTGCCAGCAGCCCCACCACGAGACAGATCTACGAGCAGTACTTC | CASSPTTRQIYEQYF
TRBJ1-2 | few | TRBV6-5 | TRBD1 | 15 | TGTGCCAGCAGCAGGGGGGACAGGGGGCGGGCTGGCTACACCTTC | CASSRGDRGRAGYTF
TRBJ2-1 | once | TRBV5-6 | TRBD2 | 17 | TGTGCCAGCAGCTTGGTTCTAGCGGGGACATTAGAGAATGAGCAGTTCTTC | CASSLVLAGTLENEQFF
TRBJ2-2 | - | TRBV28 | TRBD2 | 16 | TGTGCCAGCAGTCCCGGGGGGGATACCAGCCCCGGGGAGCTGTTTTTT | CASSPGGDTSPGELFF
TRBJ2-7 | - | TRBV18 | - | 15 | TGTGCCAGCTCACCATTCAGACGGGACTCCTACGAGCAGTACTTC | CASSPFRRDSYEQYF
TRBJ1-4 | - | TRBV5-5 | - | 17 | TGTGCCAGCAGCCCCCCGGTGTCGGGGACTGCTAATGAAAAACTGTTTTTT | CASSPPVSGTANEKLFF
TRBJ2-3 | - | TRBV5-4 | TRBD1 | 16 | TGTGCCAGCAGCTTGTTGGGACAGGGGGTTGAAGATACGCAGTATTTT | CASSLLGQGVEDTQYF
TRBJ1-5 | - | TRBV7-9 | - | 14 | TGTGCCAGCAGCTTAGGTGTGGGCTGGCAGCCCCAGCATTTT | CASSLGVGWQPQHF
TRBJ2-7 | - | TRBV5-4 | TRBD1 | 13 | TGTGCCAGCAGCATGGGACAGAGCTACGAGCAGTACTTC | CASSMGQSYEQYF
TRBJ2-7 | - | TRBV27 | - | 13 | TGTGCCAGCAGTTTCAGGCGCCTCTACGAGCAGTACTTC | CASSFRRLYEQYF
TRBJ2-1 | - | TRBV13 | TRBD2 | 16 | TGTGCCAGCTCCTTAGCTGGCGGGGGGGCCGTCAATGAGCAGTTCTTC | CASSLAGGGAVNEQFF
TRBJ1-5 | - | TRBV19 | - | 16 | TGTGCCAGTAGTATTAGAGGGTTCGGGCAGGATCAGCCCCAGCATTTT | CASSIRGFGQDQPQHF
TRBJ2-1 | - | TRBV7-4 | TRBD2 | 18 | TGTGCCAGCAGGCCGGCGGGGGGGGGTATAATAAACCGTGCTGAGCAGTTCTTC | CASRPAGGGIINRAEQFF
TRBJ2-7 | - | TRBV7-6 | TRBD1 | 14 | TGTGCCAGCAGCCCTGGACAGGGGGTATACGAGCAGTACTTC | CASSPGQGVYEQYF
TRBJ2-3 | - | TRBV19 | - | 15 | TGTGCCACACAAGGGGGCGGGGGGCGCACAGATACGCAGTATTTT | CATQGGGGRTDTQYF
TRBJ1-1 | - | TRBV27 | TRBD1 | 17 | TGTGCCAGCAGTTTAGCGATCACGACAGGGTGGAACACTGAAGCTTTCTTT | CASSLAITTGWNTEAFF
TRBJ1-1 | few | TRBV5-1 | - | 16 | TGCGCCAGCAGCTTCCGTTCCTTAGCAGGGGATACTGAAGCTTTCTTT | CASSFRSLAGDTEAFF
TRBJ2-3 | - | TRBV28 | - | 14 | TGTGCCAGCAGTTTATTGCCTACAGGGGATACGCAGTATTTT | CASSLLPTGDTQYF
TRBJ1-4 | - | TRBV11-2 | - | 14 | TGTGCCAGCAGCTTAGATCGCCAGGGTGAAAAACTGTTTTTT | CASSLDRQGEKLFF
TRBJ2-3 | - | TRBV7-9 | - | 14 | TGTGCCAGCAGCGCCTGGGGGGGCGGAGATACGCAGTATTTT | CASSAWGGGDTQYF
TRBJ2-3 | - | TRBV9 | - | 14 | TGTGCCAGCAGCGCCCGGGGGAGCACAGATACGCAGTATTTT | CASSARGSTDTQYF
TRBJ2-3 | - | TRBV6-1 | - | 13 | TGTGCCAGCAGGGAGGGAGGTAGAGATACGCAGTATTTT | CASREGGRDTQYF
TRBJ2-5 | - | TRBV9 | TRBD1 | 16 | TGTGCCAGCAGCGCCATTCACAGGGGTGAAGGGGAGACCCAGTACTTC | CASSAIHRGEGETQYF
TRBJ2-3 | few | TRBV6-5 | TRBD2 | 14 | TGTGCCAGCGGAGCAGGACTAGCGAGGGATACGCAGTATTTT | CASGAGLARDTQYF
TRBJ2-2 | - | TRBV6-4 | TRBD1 | 16 | TGTGCCAGCAGTGCAGGGGGCATGAGTGACACCGGGGAGCTGTTTTTT | CASSAGGMSDTGELFF
TRBJ2-1 | few | TRBV7-3 | - | 16 | TGTGCCAGCAGCCCCAACGGGGGACCCCTTCTCGGTGAGCAGTTCTTC | CASSPNGGPLLGEQFF
TRBJ1-5 | - | TRBV23-1 | - | 14 | TGCGCCAGAAAGGGGGGGAATAGCAATCAGCCCCAGCATTTT | CARKGGNSNQPQHF
TRBJ1-2 | few | TRBV6-5 | - | 15 | TGTGCCAGCAGCCGAAAGGCCAGGGGCCACTATGGCTACACCTTC | CASSRKARGHYGYTF
TRBJ2-4 | - | TRBV7-6 | TRBD1 | 16 | TGTGCCAGCAGCTGGACGACAGGGTTAGGCAAAAACATTCAGTACTTC | CASSWTTGLGKNIQYF